This T cell receptor beta chain was found in a study of memory CD8 T cells in hepatitis C reinfection. In the study overall: After reinfection, a couple of primary-infection resolvers became chronically infected. Late or post reinfection samples were taken 12 to 24 weeks after detection.

V lost 5 bases and J lost 1; bases outside the gene matches: 4. The CDR3 is 14 residues long. Germline-derived CDR1 and CDR2 are SGHAT and FQNNGV. Time point in this sample: late/post reinfection, 12 to 24 weeks after detection. TCR sequencing was done directly ex vivo on sorted cells, without expansion in vitro. Donors were people who inject drugs in the Montreal HEPCO cohort. At all three reinfection time points, viable CD3+ CD8+ CD45RO- cells from a couple of donors served as controls. Assay used: immunoSEQ multiplex PCR; TCRdb lists only in-frame clones, some missing. This table holds some 50,000 clones, about 91% found once.

The sequence was obtained from a man younger than 30 with hepatitis C virus infection. The sequenced sample was naive CD8+ T cells sorted from blood. J is TRBJ1-1 and V is TRBV11-2; 7 bases fit TRBD1. Here the CDR3 reads CASSGRDRNTEAFF. Written as DNA, the CDR3 is TGTGCCAGCAGCGGAAGGGACAGGAACACTGAAGCTTTCTTT.